This is a list of T cell receptor beta chains from one sample in a study of blood T cell repertoires in COVID-19. Sequencing was performed with immunoSEQ multiplex PCR; in TCRdb, only in-frame clones are kept and a portion is missing. The sample has about 35,000 clones; roughly 73% are singletons. The sequencing sample was made of peripheral blood. The receptors originated from a man at least 80 years old with active or convalescent COVID-19. The CDR3 runs from the conserved cysteine through the conserved F or W. A D gene is named only where the DNA matches it firmly. Rows give clone size only sometimes, using once, few, many, or a class for an expanded clone.

abundance	d_gene	v_gene	len	j_gene	CDR3nt	CDR3aa
NA	NA	TRBV28	13	TRBJ2-1	TGTGCCAGCAGTAAGTGGGAGTGGGTTGAGCAGTTCTTC	CASSKWEWVEQFF
few	NA	TRBV30	14	TRBJ2-7	TGTGCCTGGAGTACCACAGGGTTGGTTTGGGAGCAGTACTTC	CAWSTTGLVWEQYF
NA	NA	TRBV4-1	16	TRBJ1-4	TGCGCCAGCAGCCAAGACCAGGACAGCAGAAATGAAAAACTGTTTTTT	CASSQDQDSRNEKLFF
NA	NA	TRBV9	13	TRBJ2-7	TGTGCCAGCAGCGTATCGTCAGGGTACGAGCAGTACTTC	CASSVSSGYEQYF
NA	NA	TRBV5-1	16	TRBJ2-6	TGCGCCAGCTACAGGGTTTTCGGAGCTGGGGCCAACGTCCTGACTTTC	CASYRVFGAGANVLTF
NA	TRBD1	TRBV2	13	TRBJ1-2	TGTGCCAGCAGTGACAACAGGGGGATTGGCTACACCTTC	CASSDNRGIGYTF
few	TRBD1	TRBV11-2	15	TRBJ1-1	TGTGCCAGCAGCCCGAGACAGGGGATGAACACTGAAGCTTTCTTT	CASSPRQGMNTEAFF
NA	TRBD1	TRBV3-1/TRBV3-2	16	TRBJ2-3	TGTGCCAGCAGCCCCCGAATCGACAGGGGAGCAGATACGCAGTATTTT	CASSPRIDRGADTQYF
NA	TRBD1	TRBV24-1	14	TRBJ1-4	TGTGCCAGCAGGTGGGGGACAGGGAGAGCAAAACTGTTTTTT	CASRWGTGRAKLFF
NA	NA	TRBV6-6	16	TRBJ1-4	TGTGCCAGCAGCCGATCAGGACTGACAACTAATGAAAAACTGTTTTTT	CASSRSGLTTNEKLFF
NA	NA	TRBV11-2	16	TRBJ2-5	TGTGCCAGCAGCTTAGGGCAGGGTTACCTCCAAGAGACCCAGTACTTC	CASSLGQGYLQETQYF
NA	TRBD1	TRBV4-2	16	TRBJ2-5	TGTGCCAGCAGCCAAGGGCAACAGGGGGTAGGGGAGACCCAGTACTTC	CASSQGQQGVGETQYF
once	TRBD1	TRBV19	15	TRBJ1-5	TGTGCCAGTAGTTCCTGGACAGGGCCCCCAGAGCCCCAGCATTTT	CASSSWTGPPEPQHF
NA	NA	TRBV11-2	15	TRBJ2-7	TGTGCCAGCAGACCCACTAGAGTGGGGTTCCCCGTGCAGTACTTC	CASRPTRVGFPVQYF
NA	NA	TRBV5-1	18	TRBJ2-2	TGCGCCAGCAACCCTACATCTACAGGGTCCAAGAACACCGGGGAGCTGTTTTTT	CASNPTSTGSKNTGELFF
NA	TRBD1	TRBV9	17	TRBJ2-2	TGTGCCAGCAGCGTAACCGGGACAGGGGAATCATCCGGGGAGCTGTTTTTT	CASSVTGTGESSGELFF
NA	NA	TRBV29-1	15	TRBJ2-3	TGCAGCGTTGTTTGGGCGGGTCCTAGCACAGATACGCAGTATTTT	CSVVWAGPSTDTQYF
NA	NA	TRBV13	15	TRBJ2-1	TGTGCCAGCAGCTTAGCAGGGGAAGCCTACAATGAGCAGTTCTTC	CASSLAGEAYNEQFF
few	TRBD2	TRBV11-2	17	TRBJ2-7	TGTGCCAGCAGCTTTCTCGCGGGAGGGGCGAGCTCCTACGAGCAGTACTTC	CASSFLAGGASSYEQYF
NA	NA	TRBV4-2	15	TRBJ1-4	TGTGCCAGCAGCCAAGAAGCCAGGGTCAATGAAAAACTGTTTTTT	CASSQEARVNEKLFF
NA	NA	TRBV5-1	15	TRBJ1-4	TGCGCCAGCAGCTTGGGTGGGGCAGGACAGGAAAAACTGTTTTTT	CASSLGGAGQEKLFF
NA	TRBD2	TRBV27	14	TRBJ2-7	TGTGCCAGCAGTTCGCAGCGGGACGTCTACGAGCAGTACTTC	CASSSQRDVYEQYF
NA	NA	TRBV28	14	TRBJ2-2	TGTGCCAGCAGTTTATCGATCCAGACCGGGGAGCTGTTTTTT	CASSLSIQTGELFF
NA	TRBD2	TRBV28	14	TRBJ2-2	TGTGCCAGCAAACTAGCGGGAGGCCCCGGGGAGCTGTTTTTT	CASKLAGGPGELFF
NA	NA	TRBV18	15	TRBJ2-3	TGTGCCAGCTCACCACGCGCGGCGCCGGAAGATACGCAGTATTTT	CASSPRAAPEDTQYF
NA	TRBD1	TRBV28	15	TRBJ2-1	TGTGCCAGCCTTCCCGGGACAGACTCCTACAATGAGCAGTTCTTC	CASLPGTDSYNEQFF
NA	NA	TRBV20-1	13	TRBJ1-3	TGCAGTGCTAGTCCGGGGTCTGGAAACACCATATATTTT	CSASPGSGNTIYF
NA	NA	TRBV12-3/TRBV12-4	13	TRBJ1-1	TGTGCCAGCAGTTTGCAGGGAACGGGTGAAGCTTTCTTT	CASSLQGTGEAFF